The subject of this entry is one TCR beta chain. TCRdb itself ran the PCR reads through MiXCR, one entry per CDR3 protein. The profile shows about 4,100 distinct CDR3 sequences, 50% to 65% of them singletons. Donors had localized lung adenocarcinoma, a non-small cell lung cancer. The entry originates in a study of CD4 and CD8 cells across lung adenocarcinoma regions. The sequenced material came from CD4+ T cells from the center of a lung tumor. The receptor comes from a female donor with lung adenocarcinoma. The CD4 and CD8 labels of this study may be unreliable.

The chain's CDR3 is CASSTGQGNNQPQHF. CDR3 nucleotide sequence: TGTGCCAGCAGTACAGGACAGGGGAATAATCAGCCCCAGCATTTT. The chain joins TRBV6-1 to TRBJ1-5, with 9 bases matching TRBD1. V lost 5 bases to trimming and J lost 4 bases; unmatched junction nucleotides: 6. This CDR3 spans 15 amino acids. From germline, CDR1 is MNHNS and CDR2 SASEGT.